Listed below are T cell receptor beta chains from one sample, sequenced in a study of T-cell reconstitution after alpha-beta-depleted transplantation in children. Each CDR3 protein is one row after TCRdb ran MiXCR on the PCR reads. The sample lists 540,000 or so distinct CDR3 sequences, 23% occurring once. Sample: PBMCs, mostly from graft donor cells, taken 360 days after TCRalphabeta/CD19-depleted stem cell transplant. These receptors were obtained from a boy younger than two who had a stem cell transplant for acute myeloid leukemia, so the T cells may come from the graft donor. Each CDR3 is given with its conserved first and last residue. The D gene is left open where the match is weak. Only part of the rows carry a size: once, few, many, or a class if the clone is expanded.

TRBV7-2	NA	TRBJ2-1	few	CASSLGLGGQQGEQFF
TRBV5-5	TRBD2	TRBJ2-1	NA	CASSLALSGGAYEQFF
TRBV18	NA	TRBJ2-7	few	CASSRTQAQPSYEQYF
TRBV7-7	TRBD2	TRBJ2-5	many	CASSLGTSGAQETQYF
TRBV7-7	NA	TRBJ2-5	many	CASSLTTGSQETQYF
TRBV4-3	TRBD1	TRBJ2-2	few	CASSQDRGQAGELFF
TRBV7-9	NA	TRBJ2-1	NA	CASSLAEGSWNDNEQFF
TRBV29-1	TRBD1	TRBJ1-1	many	CSGDQGVGAFF
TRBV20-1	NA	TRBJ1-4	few	CSARRGIGEKLFF
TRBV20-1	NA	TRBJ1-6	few	CSARTTSYNSPLHF
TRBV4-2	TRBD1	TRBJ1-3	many	CASSPYPMTGPSGNTIYF
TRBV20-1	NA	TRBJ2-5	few	CSANGGQETQYF
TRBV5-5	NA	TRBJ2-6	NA	CASSLDVGVGLTF
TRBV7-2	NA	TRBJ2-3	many	CASSLTAIASTDTQYF
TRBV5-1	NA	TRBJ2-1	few	CASYSALAGAINEQFF
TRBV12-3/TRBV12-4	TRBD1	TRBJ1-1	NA	CAHTWMRDRGAVNTEAFF
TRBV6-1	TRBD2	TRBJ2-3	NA	CASTRRTSGGPDTQYF
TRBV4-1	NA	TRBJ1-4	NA	CASSQATTPNEKLFF
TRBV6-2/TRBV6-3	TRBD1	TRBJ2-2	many	CASARTGPGELFF
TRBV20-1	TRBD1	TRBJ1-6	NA	CSAWTGGASPLHF
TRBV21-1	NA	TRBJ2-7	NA	CASSIAGSSRNEQYF
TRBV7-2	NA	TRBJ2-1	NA	CASSLARPQVSYNEQFF
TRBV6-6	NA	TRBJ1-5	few	CATFTGHDNQPQHF
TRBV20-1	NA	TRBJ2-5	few	CSASARAQLKGTGTQYF
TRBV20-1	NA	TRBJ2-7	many	CSARTGGAYEQYF
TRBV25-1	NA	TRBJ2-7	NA	CASSEYHRSSYEQYF